The 18 T cell receptor beta chains in this list originate from one sample, sequenced in a study of cytomegalovirus exposure and HLA in healthy donors. TCRdb's copy holds only in-frame clones and misses some; the assay was immunoSEQ multiplex PCR. The sample records fewer than 200,000 clones, approximately 86% being singletons. The sequencing input was PBMCs. These receptor sequences come from a man between 25 and 39 years old in good health and CMV-seropositive.

V usage is TRBV5-6 and J usage is TRBJ1-3; D remains unclear. This CDR3 is built from 16 residues. Looked up from germline, CDR1 is SGHDT and CDR2 is YYEEEE. The V end was cut by 3 bases, the J end by 0 bases, with 13 bases between. The CDR3 DNA is TGTGCCAGCAGCTCCCTGGACCTCTCCTCTGGAAACACCATATATTTT. Encoded protein: CASSSLDLSSGNTIYF.

This chain joins TRBV29-1 and TRBJ1-2; 9 bases fit TRBD1. The CDR3 has 12 amino acids. Germline V lookup: CDR1 SQVTM, CDR2 ANQGSEA. Trimming cost V 7 bases and J 10 bases; bases outside gene matches: 10. The CDR3 DNA reads as TGCAGCGCGGCAGGACAGGGGCCTACCTACACCTTC. Translating it yields CSAAGQGPTYTF.

This rearrangement joins TRBV20-1 to TRBJ2-7; a possible D gene is TRBD2 (5 bases). This CDR3 has 11 amino acids. The V end lost 6 bases, the J end lost 4 bases, and 10 bases lay between the germline ends. Germline CDR1 is DFQATT and CDR2 is SNEGSKA (reference sequence). CDR3 in DNA: TGCAGTGCAGAGAGGGTTTACGAGCAGTACTTC. This sequence encodes CSAERVYEQYF.

The chain joins TRBV11-2 to TRBJ1-1, with D hard to call. There are 13 residues in the CDR3. Trimming left V 2 bases short and J 4 bases short, with 8 bases between. The germline gives CDR1 SGHAT, CDR2 FQNNGV. CDR3 nucleotides: TGTGCCAGCAGCTTAAGCATACGCACTGAAGCTTTCTTT. Its translation: CASSLSIRTEAFF.

J is TRBJ2-5 and V is TRBV7-3; D is possibly TRBD1 (6 bases). Trimming shortened V by 4 bases and J by 5 bases, and 11 bases separated the two germline ends. In germline, CDR1 is SGHTA, CDR2 FQGTGA. The CDR3 has 13 residues. The CDR3 loop is CASSSTGTETQYF. CDR3 in DNA: TGTGCCAGCAGCTCAACAGGGACGGAGACCCAGTACTTC.

This rearrangement joins TRBV30 to TRBJ1-5; the match to TRBD1 covers 7 bases. The germline CDR1 and CDR2 sequences are GTSNPN and SVGIG (reference sequence). The CDR3 spans 13 residues. V was pared by 3 bases and J by 6 bases, with 5 bases of the junction left unmatched. The CDR3 sequence is CAWSDRVSQPQHF. CDR3 DNA sequence: TGTGCCTGGAGCGACAGGGTGAGTCAGCCCCAGCATTTT.

The chain uses TRBV9 and TRBJ2-2; D unresolved. Germline V gene lookup returns CDR1 SGDLS and CDR2 YYNGEE. Deletions cut 4 bases from V and 0 bases from J, with 1 base between. The CDR3 is made up of 12 amino acids. CDR3 sequence reads: CASSSNTGELFF. DNA of the CDR3: TGTGCCAGCAGCTCGAACACCGGGGAGCTGTTTTTT.

The rearrangement uses TRBV5-8 and TRBJ1-1; D is unresolved. V gave up 4 bases and J gave up 0 bases, with 7 bases separating them. This CDR3 has 13 amino acids. Germline V gene sequence: CDR1 SGHTS, CDR2 YDEGEE. As DNA, the CDR3 is TGTGCCAGCAGCCTTCCTGTGAACACTGAAGCTTTCTTT. Translation gives CASSLPVNTEAFF.

The chain links TRBV7-6 to TRBJ1-1; D is undetermined. V shed 5 bases and J shed 7 bases, with 14 bases lying between them. The germline CDR1 and CDR2 sequences are SGHVS and FNYEAQ. The CDR3 is 13 residues long. The CDR3 is CASSLLTHSEAFF. The CDR3 DNA is TGTGCCAGCAGCCTCTTGACCCACAGTGAAGCTTTCTTT.

V and J are TRBV4-2 and TRBJ1-5, with 10 bases fitting TRBD1. The CDR3 spans 16 residues. V was pared by 2 bases and J by 7 bases, with 8 bases of the junction left unmatched. Germline lookup yields CDR1 LGHNA and CDR2 YNFKEQ. The CDR3 region is CASSQTTGTGEQPQHF. CDR3 DNA: TGTGCCAGCAGCCAAACCACCGGGACAGGGGAACAGCCCCAGCATTTT.

This clone was recorded a few times. The J gene is TRBJ1-2, the V gene TRBV4-1, with D hard to call. The V gene lost 3 bases and the J gene lost 4 bases, with 18 bases spanning the gap. The germline V gene has CDR1 MGHRA and CDR2 YSYEKL. The CDR3 covers 16 residues. The CDR3 DNA is TGCGCCAGCAGCCAGCCCAGTGCAGGCGGGAGCTATGGCTACACCTTC. Amino acids: CASSQPSAGGSYGYTF.

J is TRBJ2-2 and V is TRBV25-1; D possibly uses TRBD1 or TRBD2 (5 bases each). Trimming pared 3 bases from V and 6 bases from J, leaving 5 bases between. The CDR3 consists of 12 residues. CDR1 and CDR2 from the germline V gene are MGHDK and SYGVNS. As DNA, the CDR3 is TGTGCCAGCAGTGAGGGGGCCGGGGAGCTGTTTTTT. It translates to CASSEGAGELFF.

The V and J genes are TRBV27 and TRBJ2-1; 9 bases fit TRBD1. After removal of 8 bases from V and 5 bases from J, the junction contained 10 bases not matched to a gene. The CDR3 sequence is 15 residues long. Germline V gene lookup returns CDR1 MNHEY and CDR2 SMNVEV (reference sequence). CDR3 region: CASSIPGTGNNEQFF. The DNA for the CDR3 is TGTGCCAGCTCCATCCCCGGGACAGGGAACAATGAGCAGTTCTTC.

The chain employs TRBV27 and TRBJ2-2; weak D call: TRBD2 (6 bases). Germline loops: CDR1 MNHEY, CDR2 SMNVEV (reference sequence). Trimming left V 6 bases short and J 6 bases short, with 17 bases between. The CDR3 consists of 15 residues. The CDR3 sequence: CASRVGGFLSGELFF. In DNA form, the CDR3 reads TGTGCCAGCAGGGTTGGGGGGTTTCTCTCCGGGGAGCTGTTTTTT.

In this sample, this clone turned up once. This chain joins TRBV29-1 and TRBJ2-4; D is ambiguous. This CDR3 spans 11 amino acids. Trimming shortened V by 8 bases and J by 5 bases, and 10 bases separated the two germline ends. The germline gives CDR1 SQVTM, CDR2 ANQGSEA. The CDR3 protein is CSMLTQNIQYF. As DNA, the CDR3 is TGCAGCATGCTGACCCAAAACATTCAGTACTTC.

This clone was counted between two and nine times. The gene calls are TRBV6-1 and TRBJ2-7; the match to TRBD2 covers 8 bases. Germline CDR1 and CDR2: MNHNS and SASEGT. Germline trimming cut 7 bases from V and 6 bases from J; bases unmatched to any gene: 8. The length of the CDR3 is 13 residues. DNA of the CDR3: TGTGCCAGCACCGAGCGGGAGCAGCGCGAGCAGTACTTC. This gives the protein CASTEREQREQYF.

The J gene is TRBJ2-1, the V gene TRBV18, with D perhaps matching TRBD1 or TRBD2 (6 bases each). This CDR3 is 16 amino acids long. Per the germline V gene, CDR1 is KGHSH and CDR2 is LQKENI. The V gene lost 0 bases and the J gene lost 6 bases, with 15 bases spanning the gap. CDR3 bases: TGTGCCAGCTCACCACCGATGGAGGGGGGATCCAATGAGCAGTTCTTC. This sequence encodes CASSPPMEGGSNEQFF.

The chain employs TRBV27 and TRBJ2-4, with a weak D call TRBD1 (7 bases). From germline, CDR1 is MNHEY and CDR2 SMNVEV (reference sequence). This CDR3 is built from 17 residues. Between the trimmed V and J ends, which lost 5 bases and 6 bases, there was a span of 23 bases. CDR3 loop: CASSEWAQGGGSNIQYF. In nucleotides, the CDR3 is TGTGCCAGCAGTGAGTGGGCTCAGGGGGGAGGCTCAAACATTCAGTACTTC.